The source of this TCR beta chain is a study of T cell clones after liver transplantation. In the case of this clone: Germline is not matched at one junction end, which may reflect a read error. Other nucleotide sequences in the sample specify the same CDR3.

Repertoires were generated with immunoSEQ multiplex PCR, while TCRdb's copy carries only in-frame clones and drops some. The table records roughly 70,000 clones, 80% of them present only once. This CDR3 is 12 amino acids long. Germline V gene lookup returns CDR1 SGHRS and CDR2 YFSETQ. This sequence originates from a human donor who received a liver transplant. The material was CD4+ T cells from blood, obtained before liver transplant. The V gene is TRBV5-1, the J gene TRBJ2-7, with D perhaps TRBD1 (5 bases). The CDR3 DNA is TGCGCCAGCAGTTTGGACACTTACGAGCAGTACTTC. It translates to CASSLDTYEQYF.